This passage covers 13 T cell receptor beta chains from one sample sequenced in a study of cytomegalovirus exposure and HLA in healthy donors. PCR primers comprised 60 Vbeta and 13 Jbeta primers. TCRdb's table, derived via immunoSEQ multiplex PCR, lists solely in-frame clones and lacks some. This sample has 90,000 to 100,000 clones, with 80% found just once. Sequenced material: PBMCs. The receptors were gathered from a man aged 18 to 29 in good health and CMV-seronegative.

CDR3 in DNA: TGCGCCAGCAGCCAACCTCGGGAGGGCACAGATACGCAGTATTTT. It translates to CASSQPREGTDTQYF. V and J are TRBV5-1 and TRBJ2-3; the match to TRBD2 covers 7 bases. Germline CDR1 is SGHRS and CDR2 is YFSETQ. Trimming at V came to 4 bases and at J to 1 base, leaving 6 bases not matched to a gene. The CDR3 has 15 residues. Looking up the rest from reference TRBV5-1 and TRBJ2-3 gives the full variable domain: KAGVTQTPRYLIKTRGQQVTLSCSPISGHRSVSWYQQTPGQGLQFLFEYFSETQRNKGNFPGRFSGRQFSNSRSEMNVSTLELGDSALYLCASSQPREGTDTQYFGPGTRLTVL.

The chain recombines TRBV13 with TRBJ1-5, with a possible D match to TRBD1 (5 bases). Deletions cut 5 bases from V and 2 bases from J, with 19 bases between. Per germline, CDR1 PRHDT and CDR2 FYEKMQ (reference sequence). CDR3 length: 17 residues. CDR3 sequence reads: CASSTNLGVWRNQPQHF. The CDR3 nucleotides read TGTGCCAGCAGCACAAACTTAGGGGTTTGGCGCAATCAGCCCCAGCATTTT.

The rearrangement uses TRBV5-1 and TRBJ1-3; tentative D call: TRBD1 (6 bases). This CDR3 region has 15 residues. The germline V gene encodes CDR1 SGHRS and CDR2 YFSETQ. Trimming shortened V by 4 bases and J by 2 bases, and 13 bases separated the two germline ends. CDR3 coding DNA: TGCGCCAGCAGCCCGCGGGCAGGGGCTGGAAACACCATATATTTT. Amino acid sequence: CASSPRAGAGNTIYF.

The gene calls are TRBV6-5 and TRBJ1-2; D perhaps matches TRBD1 (5 bases). The CDR3 has 12 amino acids. Germline V gene data show CDR1 as MNHEY and CDR2 as SVGAGI. The ends were cut back, 11 bases at V and 0 bases at J, with 10 bases in the middle. The chain's CDR3 is CASGLTNYGYTF. The CDR3 DNA follows: TGTGCCTCGGGACTGACTAACTATGGCTACACCTTC.

In its sample, this clone was seen a few times. This chain uses TRBV27 with TRBJ1-2; 9 nucleotides match TRBD1. Trimming at V came to 5 bases and at J to 8 bases, leaving 6 bases not matched to a gene. The germline CDR1 and CDR2 sequences are MNHEY and SMNVEV (reference sequence). The CDR3 spans 13 residues. The CDR3 spells CASSTTGGRGYTF. CDR3 in DNA: TGTGCCAGCAGTACAACAGGGGGCAGGGGCTACACCTTC.

The gene calls are TRBV9 and TRBJ2-1, with 9 bases fitting TRBD1. Trimming took 6 bases from V and 3 from J; bases not matched to a gene: 7. Germline CDR1 is SGDLS and CDR2 is YYNGEE. CDR3 length equals 15 residues. The CDR3, as DNA: TGTGCCAGCACCTCCGGGACAGGGAGCTACAATGAGCAGTTCTTC. Amino acid sequence: CASTSGTGSYNEQFF.

The genes are TRBV5-4 and TRBJ1-1; 7 nucleotides match TRBD1. This CDR3 contains 13 residues. In germline, CDR1 is SGHNT, CDR2 YYREEE (reference sequence). CDR3 in DNA: TGTGTCAACACTAGACAGGGTGGAACTGAAGCTTTCTTT. It is translated as CVNTRQGGTEAFF.

The rearrangement links TRBV9 to TRBJ1-2, with a weak D call TRBD1 (6 bases). Trimming cost V 4 bases and J 2 bases, with 15 bases left between them. The CDR3 length is 15 residues. The germline CDR1 and CDR2 sequences are SGDLS and YYNGEE. The CDR3 protein is CASSPHIQGNYGYTF. The CDR3 coding sequence is TGTGCCAGCAGCCCTCATATTCAGGGGAACTATGGCTACACCTTC. The full variable domain, completed using reference TRBV9 and TRBJ1-2, is DSGVTQTPKHLITATGQRVTLRCSPRSGDLSVYWYQQSLDQGLQFLIQYYNGEERAKGNILERFSAQQFPDLHSELNLSSLELGDSALYFCASSPHIQGNYGYTFGSGTRLTVV.

The rearrangement uses TRBV10-3 and TRBJ1-2; D possibly corresponds to TRBD1 (5 bases). CDR1 and CDR2 (germline): ENHRY, SYGVKD. The CDR3 covers 13 residues. The V gene lost 0 bases and the J gene lost 8 bases, with 10 bases spanning the gap. In DNA form, the CDR3 reads TGTGCCATCAGTGAGTCGGGGGGTCGCGGCTACACCTTC. Amino acid sequence: CAISESGGRGYTF.

The V call is TRBV27, the J call TRBJ1-6, with a weak D call TRBD1 (6 bases). V shed 6 bases and J shed 6 bases, with 12 bases lying between them. CDR3 length: 14 amino acids. The germline V gene encodes CDR1 MNHEY and CDR2 SMNVEV (reference sequence). CDR3 residues: CASREGGLNSPLHF. The CDR3 coding sequence is TGTGCCAGCAGGGAAGGGGGTCTTAATTCACCCCTCCACTTT.

J is TRBJ1-1 and V is TRBV4-2; D might be TRBD1 (5 bases). Trimming left V 0 bases short and J 7 bases short, with 15 bases between. The CDR3 is 15 residues long. Germline V gives CDR1 LGHNA, CDR2 YNFKEQ. This CDR3 reads CASSQERGGVSEAFF. The CDR3 nucleotides read TGTGCCAGCAGCCAAGAAAGGGGCGGGGTGAGTGAAGCTTTCTTT.

V and J are TRBV30 and TRBJ1-2; possibly TRBD1 for D (6 bases). The CDR3 length is 16 residues. V was pared by 4 bases and J by 3 bases, with 21 bases between. CDR1 is GTSNPN and CDR2 is SVGIG in the germline V gene (reference sequence). CDR3 in amino acids: CAWKPGLGGGHYGYTF. Here the CDR3 DNA reads TGTGCCTGGAAGCCGGGCCTGGGCGGGGGGCACTATGGCTACACCTTC.

This sequence joins TRBV12-5 and TRBJ2-5, with 7 nucleotides matching TRBD2. CDR3 length equals 16 residues. The J segment lost 1 base and the V segment lost 1 base, leaving 6 bases of the junction unmatched. Germline V CDR1 and CDR2: LGHNT, FRNRAP. The CDR3 DNA sequence: TGTGCTAGTGGTTTGGGAGGAGCGGGGTCCCAAGAGACCCAGTACTTC. This sequence encodes CASGLGGAGSQETQYF.